This T cell receptor (beta chain) originates from a study of cytomegalovirus exposure and HLA in healthy donors. The CDR3 spans 14 residues. CDR1 is ENHRY, CDR2 SYGVKD, per germline. V trimming: 5 bases; J trimming: 2 bases; junction bases outside the gene matches: 5. As concerns this clone: Antigen: not known.

Study-level points and caveats: Earlier findings revealed that most TCR beta V segments proved productive either about 87% or about 30% of the time.

60 Vbeta and 13 Jbeta primers were used in PCR. Libraries were prepared by immunoSEQ multiplex PCR; TCRdb keeps only in-frame clonotypes and omits some of them. Of some 200,000 clones listed, around 85% are singletons. Sequenced input: PBMCs. This receptor was taken from a man aged 50 or older in good health and CMV-seronegative. The V gene is TRBV10-3, the J gene TRBJ2-7, with 8 bases lining up with TRBD1. The CDR3 sequence is CAISSGTGAYEQYF. CDR3 DNA sequence: TGTGCCATCAGTTCCGGGACAGGCGCCTACGAGCAGTACTTC.